There are many counts of the clone carrying this T cell receptor beta chain. Its antigen is as yet unknown. The record originates from a study of identical twins. Study results and caveats: Compared with unrelated sharing, twin-shared out-of-frame alpha sequences had more low-probability sequences. Cross-sectional statistical analysis was relied on for the conclusions, without the same donors being followed. For monozygotic twins, models underestimated out-of-frame TCR alpha sharing.

A universal primer site arose from template switching, and cDNA bore unique molecular identifiers. TCRdb reprocessed the 5' RACE reads with MiXCR, giving one entry per CDR3 protein. The table lists 510,000 or so distinct CDR3 sequences, over 12% of them singletons. CDR1 is SGHRS, CDR2 YFSETQ, per germline. This CDR3 comprises 13 residues. Deletions cut 3 bases from V and 4 bases from J, with 8 bases between. These same records also appear under a second study, on yellow fever vaccine responses in identical twins.

The genes are TRBV5-1 and TRBJ2-1; D remains ambiguous. This TCR came from a woman between 18 and 29 years old in good health. Sequencing was performed on CD4+ T cells sorted from blood. CDR3 region: CASSWAGYNEQFF. The CDR3 coding sequence is TGCGCCAGCAGCTGGGCCGGATACAATGAGCAGTTCTTC. Filled out from reference TRBV5-1 and TRBJ2-1, the complete variable domain reads KAGVTQTPRYLIKTRGQQVTLSCSPISGHRSVSWYQQTPGQGLQFLFEYFSETQRNKGNFPGRFSGRQFSNSRSEMNVSTLELGDSALYLCASSWAGYNEQFFGPGTRLTVL.